This entry concerns a single TCR beta chain. The data were obtained in a study of blood T cell repertoires in COVID-19. Study overall: Sites across the United States, Italy and Spain contributed samples from acute and convalescent COVID-19. PBMCs, B-cell-depleted T cells, or T cells were the source of the cDNA or gDNA that made up the material.

In the study's own analysis: Quantification of nucleated cells was approximated via reference gene primer amplification. The table came from immunoSEQ multiplex PCR; TCRdb's copy has only in-frame clones and leaves some out. V, J and clone size derive from that table, while D and trimming were established from the DNA sequence. Of about 180,000 clones in the sample, more than 85% were seen once. Per germline, CDR1 MDHEN and CDR2 SYDVKM. The CDR3 contains 14 residues. V trimming: 4 bases; J trimming: 5 bases; junction bases outside the gene matches: 6. The chain employs TRBV28 and TRBJ2-5, with 8 bases lining up with TRBD2. This receptor was identified in a man aged 45-65 years with acute or convalescent COVID-19. Input material: peripheral blood. CDR3 DNA: TGTGCCAGCAGTTCGGCCGGGGGGGTTGAGACCCAGTACTTC. Its translation: CASSSAGGVETQYF. Looking up the rest from reference TRBV28 and TRBJ2-5 gives the full variable domain: DVKVTQSSRYLVKRTGEKVFLECVQDMDHENMFWYRQDPGLGLRLIYFSYDVKMKEKGDIPEGYSVSREKKERFSLILESASTNQTSMYLCASSSAGGVETQYFGPGTRLLVL.